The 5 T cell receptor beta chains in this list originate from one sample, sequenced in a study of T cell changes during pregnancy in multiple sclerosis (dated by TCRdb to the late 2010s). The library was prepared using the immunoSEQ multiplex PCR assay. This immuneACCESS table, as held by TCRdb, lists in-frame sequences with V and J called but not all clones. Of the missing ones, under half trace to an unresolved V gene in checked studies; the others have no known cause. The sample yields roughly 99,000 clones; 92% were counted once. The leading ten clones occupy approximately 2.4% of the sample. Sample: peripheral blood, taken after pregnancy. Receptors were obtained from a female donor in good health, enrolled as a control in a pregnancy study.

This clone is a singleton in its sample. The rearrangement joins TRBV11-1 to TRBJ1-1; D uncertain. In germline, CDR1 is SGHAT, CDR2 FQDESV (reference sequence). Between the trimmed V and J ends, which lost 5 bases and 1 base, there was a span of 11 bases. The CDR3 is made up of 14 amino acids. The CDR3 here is CASSVRFGNTEAFF. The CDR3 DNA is TGTGCCAGCAGCGTTCGTTTCGGGAACACTGAAGCTTTCTTT.

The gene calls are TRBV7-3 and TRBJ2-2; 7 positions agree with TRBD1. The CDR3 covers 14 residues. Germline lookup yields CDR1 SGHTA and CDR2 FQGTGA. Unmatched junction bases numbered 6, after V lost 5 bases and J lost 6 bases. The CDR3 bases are TGTGCCAGCAGCGACAGGGTGGGGCCCGGGGAGCTGTTTTTT. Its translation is CASSDRVGPGELFF.

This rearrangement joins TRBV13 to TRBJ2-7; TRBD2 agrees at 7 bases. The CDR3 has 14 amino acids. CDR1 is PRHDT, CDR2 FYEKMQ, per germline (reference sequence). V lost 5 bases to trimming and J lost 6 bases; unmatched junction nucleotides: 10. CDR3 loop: CASSQETSPSEQYF. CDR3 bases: TGTGCCAGCAGCCAAGAGACTAGCCCGAGCGAGCAGTACTTC.

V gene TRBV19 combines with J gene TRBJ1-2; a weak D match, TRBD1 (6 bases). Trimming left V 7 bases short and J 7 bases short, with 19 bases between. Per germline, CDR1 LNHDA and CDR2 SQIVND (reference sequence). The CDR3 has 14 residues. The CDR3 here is CASIRQGRIGGYTF. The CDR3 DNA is TGTGCCAGTATACGCCAGGGGCGCATCGGTGGCTACACCTTC.

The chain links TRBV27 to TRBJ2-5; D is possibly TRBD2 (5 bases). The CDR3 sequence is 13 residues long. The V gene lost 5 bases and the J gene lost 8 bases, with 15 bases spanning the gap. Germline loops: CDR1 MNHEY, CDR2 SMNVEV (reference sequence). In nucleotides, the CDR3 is TGTGCCAGCAGTCCCCAGCCCGGACTTACCCAGTACTTC. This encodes CASSPQPGLTQYF.